The TCR beta chain described here comes from a study of T cells in localized non-small cell lung cancer. Sequenced by immunoSEQ multiplex PCR; TCRdb stores in-frame clones only, minus some. The data contain about 31,000 clones, around 94% of them singletons. CDR1 is SGHRS and CDR2 is YFSETQ in the germline V gene. This CDR3 has 16 amino acids. Trimming removed 1 base at V and 4 bases at J, with 16 bases between. The sequencing here drew on peripheral blood, taken before any cancer treatment. This sequence was found in a woman aged 40-69 years with stage I lung adenocarcinoma. The rearrangement links TRBV5-1 to TRBJ2-3; the D gene is possibly TRBD1 (6 bases). The CDR3 DNA reads TGCGCCAGCAGCTTGCAGGACAGTAGTCTCCCAGATACGCAGTATTTT. Amino acids: CASSLQDSSLPDTQYF.